A selection of T cell receptor beta chains follows, all from one sample in a study of T cells in Graves' hyperthyroidism and ophthalmopathy. TCRdb fed the multiplex PCR reads into MiXCR, producing one record per CDR3 protein. The profile covers about 210,000 distinct CDR3 sequences, with approximately 17% appearing a single time and under 65% taken by the ten largest. Input material: blood. Every receptor here comes from a man between 45 and 60 years old with Graves' hyperthyroidism. Both conserved end residues are part of each CDR3. The D gene is left open where the match is weak. Only part of the rows carry a size: once, few, many, or a class if the clone is expanded.

>.|TRBV4-1|few|TRBJ2-1
CASSPRDINYNEQFF
TGCGCCAGCAGCCCCCGGGACATTAACTACAATGAGCAGTTCTTC
>TRBD2|TRBV2|many|TRBJ2-1
CASLTGTSGYNEQFF
TGTGCCAGCCTAACCGGGACTAGCGGTTACAATGAGCAGTTCTTC
>.|TRBV24-1|.|TRBJ2-1
CATSEVGGGKQFF
TGTGCCACCAGTGAGGTAGGGGGTGGCAAGCAGTTCTTC
>.|TRBV28|few|TRBJ1-2
CASSSRTDRAGYTF
TGTGCCAGCAGCTCTAGGACAGATCGGGCTGGCTACACCTTC
>.|TRBV6-2/TRBV6-3|many|TRBJ1-1
CASSYSDPENTEAFF
TGTGCCAGCAGTTACTCCGACCCAGAGAACACTGAAGCTTTCTTT
>.|TRBV27|few|TRBJ1-4
CASSLVGSNEKLFF
TGTGCCAGCAGTTTAGTAGGGTCTAATGAAAAACTGTTTTTT
>.|TRBV4-2|.|TRBJ2-7
CASSLLGGGRSTYEQYF
TGTGCCAGCAGCCTCCTCGGAGGGGGGAGGTCCACCTACGAGCAGTACTTC
>.|TRBV30|many|TRBJ1-5
CAWRAGFNQPQHF
TGTGCCTGGAGGGCAGGGTTCAATCAGCCCCAGCATTTT
>.|TRBV7-9|.|TRBJ2-6
CATEGFVAGANVLTF
TGTGCCACCGAGGGGTTCGTGGCTGGGGCCAACGTCCTGACTTTC
>.|TRBV7-2|.|TRBJ1-3
CASSSLPRDLSGNTIYF
TGTGCCAGCAGCTCCCTTCCGCGGGACCTCTCTGGAAACACCATATATTTT
>.|TRBV6-1|few|TRBJ2-6
CASSEALQMAGANVLTF
TGTGCCAGCAGTGAAGCGCTTCAAATGGCGGGGGCCAACGTCCTGACTTTC
>TRBD2|TRBV11-2|.|TRBJ2-1
CASSSISGSSYNEQFF
TGTGCCAGCAGCTCGATTAGCGGGAGCTCCTACAATGAGCAGTTCTTC
>TRBD2|TRBV11-1|many|TRBJ2-1
CASSLDGLEADEQFF
TGTGCCAGCAGCTTAGACGGACTAGAGGCGGATGAGCAGTTCTTC
>TRBD2|TRBV28|many|TRBJ2-1
CASSSPTSQSSYNEQFF
TGTGCCAGCAGTTCCCCGACTAGCCAAAGCTCCTACAATGAGCAGTTCTTC
>TRBD1|TRBV30|few|TRBJ1-1
CAWSVQRTGAAFF
TGTGCCTGGAGTGTACAGCGGACAGGGGCAGCTTTCTTT
>.|TRBV19|.|TRBJ1-2
CASPPTGFSAQGYTF
TGTGCCAGCCCCCCCACAGGGTTCTCAGCTCAAGGCTACACCTTC
>.|TRBV20-1|many|TRBJ2-2
CSARATYTGELFF
TGCAGTGCTAGAGCGACTTACACCGGGGAGCTGTTTTTT
>.|TRBV28|many|TRBJ2-7
CASSPFYLGRTRVPSYEQYF
TGTGCCAGCAGTCCATTTTACCTAGGACGTACCAGGGTGCCCTCCTACGAGCAGTACTTC
>.|TRBV2|many|TRBJ2-1
CASSRDGYNEQFF
TGTGCCAGCAGCCGCGACGGGTACAATGAGCAGTTCTTC
>.|TRBV11-2|many|TRBJ2-1
CASSSLSAWRGPYNEQFF
TGTGCCAGCAGCTCATTATCCGCATGGAGGGGCCCTTACAATGAGCAGTTCTTC
>.|TRBV2|.|TRBJ1-3
CASRQYPGNTIYF
TGTGCCAGCCGACAGTATCCCGGAAACACCATATATTTT
>.|TRBV28|many|TRBJ2-1
CASSSRQGRGTTHNEQFF
TGTGCCAGCAGTTCCCGACAGGGGCGCGGGACTACTCACAATGAGCAGTTCTTC
>.|TRBV2|.|TRBJ2-1
CASSRTRGTSYNEQFF
TGTGCCAGCAGTAGGACTCGCGGGACGTCCTACAATGAGCAGTTCTTC
>.|TRBV7-3|few|TRBJ2-1
CASSLASDGEQFF
TGTGCCAGCAGCTTGGCAAGTGACGGTGAGCAGTTCTTC